This T cell receptor beta chain was recorded in a study of early T cells in non-severe SARS-CoV-2 infection. CDR3 length: 15 residues. Trimming removed 5 bases from V and 4 bases from J; junction bases left unmatched: 8. From germline, CDR1 is LNHDA and CDR2 SQIVND (reference sequence). In this sample, this clonotype turned up many times. Individual cDNA molecules were tagged with unique molecular identifiers. MiXCR, applied by TCRdb to the 5' RACE reads, yields one record per CDR3 protein. The data show tens of thousands of distinct CDR3 sequences, with 13% seen just once and roughly 8% held by the top ten.

The chain joins TRBV19 to TRBJ2-3; 8 nucleotides match TRBD2. This sequence originates from an adult who was a healthcare worker with PCR-confirmed SARS-CoV-2 infection or an uninfected control (not recorded which). Sequencing was done on a sample of whole blood. Written as DNA, the CDR3 is TGTGCCAGTAGTGGATCCCGGGGGGGCGCAGATACGCAGTATTTT. Its protein is CASSGSRGGADTQYF.